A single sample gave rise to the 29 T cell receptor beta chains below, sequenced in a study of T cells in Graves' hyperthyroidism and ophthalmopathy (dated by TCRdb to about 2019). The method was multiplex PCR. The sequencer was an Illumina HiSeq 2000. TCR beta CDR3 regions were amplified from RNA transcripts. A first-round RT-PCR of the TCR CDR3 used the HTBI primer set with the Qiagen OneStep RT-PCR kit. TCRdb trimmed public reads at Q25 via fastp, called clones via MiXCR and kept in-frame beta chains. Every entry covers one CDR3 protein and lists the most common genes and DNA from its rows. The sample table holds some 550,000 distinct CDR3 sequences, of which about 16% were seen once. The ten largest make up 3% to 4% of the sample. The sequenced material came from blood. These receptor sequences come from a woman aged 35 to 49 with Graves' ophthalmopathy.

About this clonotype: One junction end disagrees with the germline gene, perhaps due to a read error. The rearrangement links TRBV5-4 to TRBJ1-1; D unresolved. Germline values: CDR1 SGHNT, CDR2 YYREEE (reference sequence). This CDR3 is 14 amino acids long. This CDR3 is CASSLAGDLTEASF. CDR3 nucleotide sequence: TGTGCCAGCAGCTTGGCCGGTGATCTCACTGAAGCTTCCTTT.

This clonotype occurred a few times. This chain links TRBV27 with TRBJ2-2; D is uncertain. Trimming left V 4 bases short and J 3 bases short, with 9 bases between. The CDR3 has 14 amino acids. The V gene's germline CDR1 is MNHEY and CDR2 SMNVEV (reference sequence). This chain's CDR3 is CASSSGRYTGELFF. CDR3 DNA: TGTGCCAGCAGTTCCGGACGCTACACCGGGGAGCTGTTTTTT.

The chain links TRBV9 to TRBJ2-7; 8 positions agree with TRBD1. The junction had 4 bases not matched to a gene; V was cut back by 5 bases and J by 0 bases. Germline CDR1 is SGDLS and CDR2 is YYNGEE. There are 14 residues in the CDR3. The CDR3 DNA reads TGTGCCAGCAGTATACAGGGGGACTCCTACGAGCAGTACTTC. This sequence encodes CASSIQGDSYEQYF.

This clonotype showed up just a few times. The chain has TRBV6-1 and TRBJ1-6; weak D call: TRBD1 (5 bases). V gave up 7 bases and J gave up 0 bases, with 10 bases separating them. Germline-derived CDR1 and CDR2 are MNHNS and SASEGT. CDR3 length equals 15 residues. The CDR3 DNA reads TGTGCCAGCATAATGGGGGGCTCCTATAATTCACCCCTCCACTTT. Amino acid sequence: CASIMGGSYNSPLHF.

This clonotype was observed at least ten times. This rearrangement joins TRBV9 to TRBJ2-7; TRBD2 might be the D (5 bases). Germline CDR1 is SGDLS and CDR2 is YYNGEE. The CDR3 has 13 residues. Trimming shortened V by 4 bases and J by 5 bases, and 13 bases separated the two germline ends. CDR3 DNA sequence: TGTGCCAGCAGCATGGACTTGGGCGACGAGCAGTACTTC. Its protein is CASSMDLGDEQYF.

The CDR3 here is CASGWSTDTQYF. The CDR3 nucleotides are TGCGCCAGCGGGTGGAGCACAGATACGCAGTATTTT. The chain employs TRBV5-1 and TRBJ2-3, with D unclear. The CDR3 loop spans 12 amino acids. Trimming shortened V by 7 bases and J by 0 bases, and 6 bases separated the two germline ends. CDR1 is SGHRS, CDR2 YFSETQ, per germline. The full variable domain, rest sourced from reference TRBV5-1 and TRBJ2-3, is KAGVTQTPRYLIKTRGQQVTLSCSPISGHRSVSWYQQTPGQGLQFLFEYFSETQRNKGNFPGRFSGRQFSNSRSEMNVSTLELGDSALYLCASGWSTDTQYFGPGTRLTVL.

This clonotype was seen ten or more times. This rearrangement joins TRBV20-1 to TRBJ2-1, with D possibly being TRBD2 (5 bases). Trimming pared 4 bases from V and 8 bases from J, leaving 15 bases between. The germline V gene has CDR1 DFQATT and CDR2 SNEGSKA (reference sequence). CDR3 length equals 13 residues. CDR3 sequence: CSANPPSIDEQFF. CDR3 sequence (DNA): TGCAGTGCTAATCCGCCTAGCATCGATGAGCAGTTCTTC.

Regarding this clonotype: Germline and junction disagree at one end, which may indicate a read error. CDR3 sequence (DNA): TGTGTCAGCAGCTACTGGGACAGGGGGGCAGAGACCCAGTACTTC. It encodes CVSSYWDRGAETQYF. The rearrangement links TRBV5-5 to TRBJ2-5, with 11 bases aligning to TRBD1. Per the germline V gene, CDR1 is SGHKS and CDR2 is YYEKEE (reference sequence). The CDR3 loop spans 15 amino acids.

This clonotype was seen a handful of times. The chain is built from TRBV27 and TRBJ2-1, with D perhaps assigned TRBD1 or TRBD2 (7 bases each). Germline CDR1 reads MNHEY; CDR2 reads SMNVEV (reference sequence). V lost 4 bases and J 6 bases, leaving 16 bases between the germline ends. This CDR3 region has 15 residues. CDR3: CASSWGGAGGNEQFF. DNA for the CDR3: TGTGCCAGCAGTTGGGGGGGGGCAGGGGGCAATGAGCAGTTCTTC.

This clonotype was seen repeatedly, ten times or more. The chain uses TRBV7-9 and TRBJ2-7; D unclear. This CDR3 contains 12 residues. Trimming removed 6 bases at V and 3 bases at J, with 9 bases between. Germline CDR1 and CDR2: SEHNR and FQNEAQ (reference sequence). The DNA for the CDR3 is TGTGCCAGCAGTTGGTCCAACTACGAGCAGTACTTC. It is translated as CASSWSNYEQYF.

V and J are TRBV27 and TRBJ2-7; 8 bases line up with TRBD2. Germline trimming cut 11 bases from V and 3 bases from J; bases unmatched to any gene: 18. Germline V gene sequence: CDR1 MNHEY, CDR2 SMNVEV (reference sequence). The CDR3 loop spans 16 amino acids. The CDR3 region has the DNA TGTGCCTGCACCCCAACCCATGCGGCGGGAGGCTACGAGCAGTACTTC. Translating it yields CACTPTHAAGGYEQYF.

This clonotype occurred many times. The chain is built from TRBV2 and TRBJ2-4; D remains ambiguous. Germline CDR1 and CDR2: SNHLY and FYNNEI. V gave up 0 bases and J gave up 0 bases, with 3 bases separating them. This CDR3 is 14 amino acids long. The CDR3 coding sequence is TGTGCCAGCAGTGAAGCTTTAGCCAAAAACATTCAGTACTTC. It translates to CASSEALAKNIQYF.

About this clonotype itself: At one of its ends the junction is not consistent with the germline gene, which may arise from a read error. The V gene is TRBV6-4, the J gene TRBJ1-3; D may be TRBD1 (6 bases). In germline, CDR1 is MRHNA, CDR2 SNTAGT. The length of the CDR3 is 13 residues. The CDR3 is CASSRGDGSTIYF. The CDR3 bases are TGTGCCAGCAGTAGGGGGGACGGAAGCACCATATATTTT.

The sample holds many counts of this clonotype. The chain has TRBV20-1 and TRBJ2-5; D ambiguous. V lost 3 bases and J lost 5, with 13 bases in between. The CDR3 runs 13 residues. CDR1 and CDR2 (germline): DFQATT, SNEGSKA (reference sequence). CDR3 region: CSASATRRETQYF. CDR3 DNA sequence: TGCAGTGCTAGTGCGACCCGGCGGGAGACCCAGTACTTC.

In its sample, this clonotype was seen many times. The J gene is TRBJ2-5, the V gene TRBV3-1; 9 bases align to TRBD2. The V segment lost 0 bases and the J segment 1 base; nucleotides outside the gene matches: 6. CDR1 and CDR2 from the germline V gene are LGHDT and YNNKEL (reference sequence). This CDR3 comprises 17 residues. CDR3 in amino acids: CASSQDRLAGSQETQYF. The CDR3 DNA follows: TGTGCCAGCAGCCAAGACAGGCTAGCGGGGAGCCAAGAGACCCAGTACTTC.

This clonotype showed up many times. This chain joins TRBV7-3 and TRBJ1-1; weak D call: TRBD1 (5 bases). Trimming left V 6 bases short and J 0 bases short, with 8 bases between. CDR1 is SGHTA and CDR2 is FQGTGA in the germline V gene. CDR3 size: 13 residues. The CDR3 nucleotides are TGTGCCAGCAGTGCGACAGTGAACACTGAAGCTTTCTTT. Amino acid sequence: CASSATVNTEAFF.

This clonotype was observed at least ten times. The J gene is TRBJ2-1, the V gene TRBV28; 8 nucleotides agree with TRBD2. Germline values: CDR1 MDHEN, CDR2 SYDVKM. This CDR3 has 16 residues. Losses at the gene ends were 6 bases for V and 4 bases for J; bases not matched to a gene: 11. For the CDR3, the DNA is TGTGCCAGCAGCCTATCTGGAATAGCGGGGTACAATGAGCAGTTCTTC. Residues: CASSLSGIAGYNEQFF.

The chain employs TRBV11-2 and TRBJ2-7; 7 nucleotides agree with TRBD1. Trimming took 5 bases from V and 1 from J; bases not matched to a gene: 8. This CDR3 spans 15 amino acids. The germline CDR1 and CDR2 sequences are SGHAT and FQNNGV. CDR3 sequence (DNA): TGTGCCAGCAGCAACCAAGGGGGCGCTTCCTACGAGCAGTACTTC. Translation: CASSNQGGASYEQYF.

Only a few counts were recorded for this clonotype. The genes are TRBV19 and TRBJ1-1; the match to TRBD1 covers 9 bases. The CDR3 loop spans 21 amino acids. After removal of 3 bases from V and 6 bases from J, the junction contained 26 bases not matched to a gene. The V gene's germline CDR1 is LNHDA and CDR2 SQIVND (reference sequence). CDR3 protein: CASSILDRGFVAGRGASEAFF. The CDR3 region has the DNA TGTGCCAGTAGTATTTTGGACAGGGGATTCGTGGCGGGGCGGGGTGCTTCTGAAGCTTTCTTT.

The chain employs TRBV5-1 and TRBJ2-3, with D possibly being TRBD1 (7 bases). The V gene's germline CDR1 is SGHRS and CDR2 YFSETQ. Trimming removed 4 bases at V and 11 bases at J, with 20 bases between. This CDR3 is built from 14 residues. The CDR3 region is CASSKDTAGGMQYF. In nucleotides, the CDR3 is TGCGCCAGCAGCAAAGACACGGCAGGGGGGATGCAGTATTTT.

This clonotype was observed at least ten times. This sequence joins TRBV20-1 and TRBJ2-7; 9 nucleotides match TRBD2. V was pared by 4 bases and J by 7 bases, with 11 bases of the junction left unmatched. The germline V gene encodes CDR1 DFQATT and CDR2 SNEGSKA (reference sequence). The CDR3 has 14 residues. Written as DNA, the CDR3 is TGCAGTGCTACCCTCGGGGCGGGAGGGGGTGAGCAGTACTTC. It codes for CSATLGAGGGEQYF.

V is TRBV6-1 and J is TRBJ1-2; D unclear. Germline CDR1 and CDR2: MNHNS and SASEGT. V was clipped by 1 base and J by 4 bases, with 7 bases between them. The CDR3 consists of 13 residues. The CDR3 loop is CASSEDPLYGYTF. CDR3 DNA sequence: TGTGCCAGCAGTGAAGATCCCCTCTATGGCTACACCTTC.

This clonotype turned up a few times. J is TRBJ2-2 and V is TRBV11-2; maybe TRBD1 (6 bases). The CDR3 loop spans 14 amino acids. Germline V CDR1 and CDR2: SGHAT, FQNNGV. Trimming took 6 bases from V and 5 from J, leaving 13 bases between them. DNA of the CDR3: TGTGCCAGCAGACCAACAGGGTGGACCGGGGAGCTGTTTTTT. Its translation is CASRPTGWTGELFF. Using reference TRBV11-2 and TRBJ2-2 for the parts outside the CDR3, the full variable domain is EAGVAQSPRYKIIEKRQSVAFWCNPISGHATLYWYQQILGQGPKLLIQFQNNGVVDDSQLPKDRFSAERLKGVDSTLKIQPAKLEDSAVYLCASRPTGWTGELFFGEGSRLTVL.

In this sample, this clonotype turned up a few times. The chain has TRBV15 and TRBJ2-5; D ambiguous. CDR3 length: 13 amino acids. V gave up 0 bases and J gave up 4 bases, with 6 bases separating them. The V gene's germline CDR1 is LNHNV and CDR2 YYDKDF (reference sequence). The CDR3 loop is CATSRDLSETQYF. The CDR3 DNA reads TGTGCCACCAGCAGAGACCTTTCAGAGACCCAGTACTTC.

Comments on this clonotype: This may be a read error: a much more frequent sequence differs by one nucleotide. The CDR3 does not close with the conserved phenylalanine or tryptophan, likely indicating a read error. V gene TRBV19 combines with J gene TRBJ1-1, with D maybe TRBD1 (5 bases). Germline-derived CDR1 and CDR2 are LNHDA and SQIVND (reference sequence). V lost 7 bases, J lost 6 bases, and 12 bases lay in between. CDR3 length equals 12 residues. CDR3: CASKAAGAEAFV. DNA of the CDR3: TGTGCCAGTAAGGCGGCGGGGGCTGAAGCTTTCGTT.

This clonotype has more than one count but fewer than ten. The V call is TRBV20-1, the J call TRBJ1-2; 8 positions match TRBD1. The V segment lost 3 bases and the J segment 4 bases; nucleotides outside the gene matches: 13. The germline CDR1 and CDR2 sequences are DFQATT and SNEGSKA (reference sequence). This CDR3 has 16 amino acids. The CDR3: CSASSPGTGLSYGYTF. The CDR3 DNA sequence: TGCAGTGCTAGTTCTCCCGGGACAGGATTAAGCTATGGCTACACCTTC.

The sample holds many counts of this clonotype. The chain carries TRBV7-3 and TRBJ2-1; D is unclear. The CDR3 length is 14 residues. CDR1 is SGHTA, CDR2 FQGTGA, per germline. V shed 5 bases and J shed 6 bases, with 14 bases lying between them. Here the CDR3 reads CASSKNHLVNEQFF. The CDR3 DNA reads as TGTGCCAGCAGCAAGAACCATCTAGTCAATGAGCAGTTCTTC. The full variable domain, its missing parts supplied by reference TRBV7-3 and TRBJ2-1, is GAGVSQTPSNKVTEKGKYVELRCDPISGHTALYWYRQSLGQGPEFLIYFQGTGAADDSGLPNDRFFAVRPEGSVSTLKIQRTERGDSAVYLCASSKNHLVNEQFFGPGTRLTVL.

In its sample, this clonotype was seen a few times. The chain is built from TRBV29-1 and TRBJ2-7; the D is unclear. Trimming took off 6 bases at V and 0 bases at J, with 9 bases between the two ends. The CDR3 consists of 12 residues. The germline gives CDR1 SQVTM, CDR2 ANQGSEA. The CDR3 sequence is CSVLGFSYEQYF. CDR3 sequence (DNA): TGCAGCGTCCTGGGATTCTCCTACGAGCAGTACTTC.

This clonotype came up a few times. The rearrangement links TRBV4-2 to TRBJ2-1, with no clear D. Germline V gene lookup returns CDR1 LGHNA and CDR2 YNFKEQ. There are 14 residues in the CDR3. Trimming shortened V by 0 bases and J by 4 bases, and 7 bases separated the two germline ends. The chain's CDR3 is CASSQDGRYNEQFF. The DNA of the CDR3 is TGTGCCAGCAGCCAAGATGGAAGATACAATGAGCAGTTCTTC.